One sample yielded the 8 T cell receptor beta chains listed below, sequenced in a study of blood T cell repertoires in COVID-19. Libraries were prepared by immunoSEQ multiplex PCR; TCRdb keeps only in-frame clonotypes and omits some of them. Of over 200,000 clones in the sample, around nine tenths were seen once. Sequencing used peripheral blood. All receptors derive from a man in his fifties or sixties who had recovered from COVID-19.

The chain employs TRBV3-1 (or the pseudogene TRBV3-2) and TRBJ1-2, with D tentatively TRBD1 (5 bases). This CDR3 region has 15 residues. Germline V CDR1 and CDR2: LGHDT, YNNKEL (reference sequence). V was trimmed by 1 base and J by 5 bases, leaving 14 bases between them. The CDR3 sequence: CASSQGGGLGYGYTF. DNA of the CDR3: TGTGCCAGCAGCCAAGGGGGGGGTTTAGGGTATGGCTACACCTTC.

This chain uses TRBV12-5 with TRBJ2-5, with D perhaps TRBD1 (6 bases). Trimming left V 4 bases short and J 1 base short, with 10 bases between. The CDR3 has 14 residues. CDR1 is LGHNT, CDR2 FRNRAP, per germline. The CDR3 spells CASGSDRTQETQYF. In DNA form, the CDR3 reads TGTGCTAGTGGTTCCGACAGGACCCAAGAGACCCAGTACTTC.

The CDR3 loop reads CASSLDRRLAGGEQFF. CDR3 nucleotides: TGTGCCAGCAGCTTAGATCGACGGCTAGCTGGGGGGGAGCAGTTCTTC. This chain connects TRBV11-2 to TRBJ2-1, with D possibly TRBD2 on 6 matching bases. With 0 bases removed from V and 10 bases from J, the gap between germline ends came to 19 bases. Per germline, CDR1 SGHAT and CDR2 FQNNGV. The CDR3 contains 16 residues. The full variable domain, with the rest looked up from reference TRBV11-2 and TRBJ2-1, is EAGVAQSPRYKIIEKRQSVAFWCNPISGHATLYWYQQILGQGPKLLIQFQNNGVVDDSQLPKDRFSAERLKGVDSTLKIQPAKLEDSAVYLCASSLDRRLAGGEQFFGPGTRLTVL.

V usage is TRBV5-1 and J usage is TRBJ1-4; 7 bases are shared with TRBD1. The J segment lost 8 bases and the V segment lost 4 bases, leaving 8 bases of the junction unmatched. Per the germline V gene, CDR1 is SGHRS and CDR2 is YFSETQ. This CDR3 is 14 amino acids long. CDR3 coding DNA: TGCGCCAGCAGCCAGACAGGGTTTGGAGAAAAACTGTTTTTT. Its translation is CASSQTGFGEKLFF.

The CDR3 region is CASREQGCYGYTF. The DNA of the CDR3 is TGTGCCAGCAGAGAACAGGGATGTTATGGCTACACCTTC. The genes are TRBV21-1 and TRBJ1-2; TRBD1 is the table's D call and was not checked against the DNA. TRBV21-1 constitutes a pseudogene. The CDR3 length is 13 residues.

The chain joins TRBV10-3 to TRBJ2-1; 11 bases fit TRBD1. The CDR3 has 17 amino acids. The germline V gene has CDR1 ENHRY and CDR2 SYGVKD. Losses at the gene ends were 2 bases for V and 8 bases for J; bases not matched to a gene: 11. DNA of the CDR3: TGTGCCATCAGTGAGCGACCCGGGACAGGGGGGGCCTATGAGCAGTTCTTC. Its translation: CAISERPGTGGAYEQFF.

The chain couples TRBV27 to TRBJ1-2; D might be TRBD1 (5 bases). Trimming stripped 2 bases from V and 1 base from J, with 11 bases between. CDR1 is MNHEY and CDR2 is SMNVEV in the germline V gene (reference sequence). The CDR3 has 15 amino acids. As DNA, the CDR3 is TGTGCCAGCAGTTTACAGGGCTGGGGTAACTATGGCTACACCTTC. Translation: CASSLQGWGNYGYTF.

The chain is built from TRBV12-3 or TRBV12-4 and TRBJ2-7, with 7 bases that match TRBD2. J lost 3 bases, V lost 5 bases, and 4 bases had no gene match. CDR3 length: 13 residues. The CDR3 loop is CASSRGLDYEQYF. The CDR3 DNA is TGTGCCAGCAGTCGTGGACTAGACTACGAGCAGTACTTC.